The T cell receptor beta chain described here comes from a study of blood T cell repertoires in COVID-19. Overall study: In each case, the material was cDNA or gDNA derived from T cells, B-cell-depleted T cells, or PBMCs.

The CDR3 has 11 residues. Trimming removed 6 bases from V and 1 base from J, with 4 bases in between. The V gene's germline CDR1 is ENHRY and CDR2 SYGVKD. Per the authors' pipeline: Counts of nucleated cells, estimated from reference gene primer amplification, were obtained. Sequencing was performed with immunoSEQ multiplex PCR; in TCRdb, only in-frame clones are kept and a portion is missing. D and trimming were read from the DNA, whereas the V and J calls and clone size are those reported in that table. The top ten hold 2% to 2.5% of the sample, which has a few hundred thousand clones, about 90% seen once.

The TCR originated in a woman under 40 who had recovered from COVID-19. The chain employs TRBV10-3 and TRBJ2-7; D gene unclear. Sample: peripheral blood. The CDR3 coding sequence is TGTGCCATCAGCCAATCCTACGAGCAGTACTTC. Protein product: CAISQSYEQYF.